The 25 T cell receptor beta chains listed next were all sequenced from one sample in a study of response to subunit inactivated influenza vaccine. TCRdb re-derived calls from the RT-PCR reads in MiXCR, one entry per CDR3 protein. The data contain over 400,000 distinct CDR3 sequences, over 10% of them singletons. Sample: PBMCs from blood, taken more than 35 days after vaccination. The source of these receptors is a man in his forties or fifties who received an inactivated influenza vaccine.

This clonotype has just a few counts. The chain is built from TRBV11-1 and TRBJ2-5, with 14 bases aligning to TRBD2. CDR1 and CDR2 (germline): SGHAT, FQDESV (reference sequence). The CDR3 contains 18 residues. J was trimmed by 0 bases and V by 3 bases; bases with no gene match: 6. For the CDR3, the DNA is TGTGCCAGCAGCTTTCCGGGACTAGCGGGGGAGTACCAAGAGACCCAGTACTTC. Residues: CASSFPGLAGEYQETQYF. Complete variable domain (other parts from reference TRBV11-1 and TRBJ2-5): EAEVAQSPRYKITEKSQAVAFWCDPISGHATLYWYRQILGQGPELLVQFQDESVVDDSQLPKDRFSAERLKGVDSTLKIQPAELGDSAMYLCASSFPGLAGEYQETQYFGPGTRLLVL.

V and J are TRBV20-1 and TRBJ2-5; 7 bases are a match to TRBD1. The CDR3 covers 12 residues. Germline assignment: CDR1 DFQATT and CDR2 SNEGSKA (reference sequence). CDR3 sequence reads: CSAGQVAGTQYF. The CDR3, as DNA: TGCAGCGCCGGACAGGTCGCAGGGACCCAGTACTTC.

This clonotype was recorded a few times. This chain uses TRBV20-1 with TRBJ2-5, with a weak D call TRBD1 (5 bases). CDR3 size: 15 residues. Germline lookup yields CDR1 DFQATT and CDR2 SNEGSKA (reference sequence). The V and J ends lost 0 bases and 4 bases respectively, with 15 bases between them. DNA for the CDR3: TGCAGTGCTAGAGATGCAAAGGGGTCTTCAGAGACCCAGTACTTC. Amino acid sequence: CSARDAKGSSETQYF.

The chain employs TRBV6-2 or TRBV6-3 and TRBJ2-7; TRBD2 is a possible D gene (6 bases). The CDR3 totals 14 residues. Trimming cost V 3 bases and J 2 bases, with 11 bases left between them. Per germline, CDR1 MNHEY and CDR2 SVGEGT. The CDR3 region has the DNA TGTGCCAGCAGTTATCTCGGGGGTCCCTACGAGCAGTACTTC. This gives the protein CASSYLGGPYEQYF.

This clonotype showed up just a few times. The rearrangement links TRBV7-2 to TRBJ1-3; weak D call: TRBD1 (5 bases). CDR1 is SGHTA and CDR2 is FQGNSA in the germline V gene. V gave up 5 bases and J gave up 0 bases, with 11 bases separating them. The CDR3 spans 15 residues. The CDR3 sequence: CASSPGVLSGNTIYF. In DNA, the CDR3 is TGTGCCAGCAGCCCGGGGGTCCTCTCTGGAAACACCATATATTTT.

This clonotype was counted a few times. V usage is TRBV4-2 and J usage is TRBJ2-7, with D unclear. V lost 2 bases and J 7 bases, leaving 9 bases between the germline ends. Per germline, CDR1 LGHNA and CDR2 YNFKEQ. The CDR3 runs to 12 residues. Here the CDR3 DNA reads TGTGCCAGCAGCCAACCACCTCTGGAGCAGTACTTC. Residues: CASSQPPLEQYF.

This clonotype was observed a handful of times. The chain combines TRBV24-1 with TRBJ2-5, with TRBD2 matching 11 bases. This CDR3 spans 19 amino acids. Germline CDR1 reads KGHDR; CDR2 reads SFDVKD. V shed 4 bases and J 0 bases; nucleotides not matched to a gene: 12. CDR3 in DNA: TGTGCCACCAGTGACCCACGGGGTAGCGGGAGGGCGCACCAAGAGACCCAGTACTTC. It specifies CATSDPRGSGRAHQETQYF.

The rearrangement links TRBV7-2 to TRBJ2-1, with 10 bases matching TRBD1. Germline V CDR1 and CDR2: SGHTA, FQGNSA. CDR3 length: 15 residues. V shed 3 bases and J 5 bases; nucleotides not matched to a gene: 4. In DNA form, the CDR3 reads TGTGCCAGCAGCTTGGGACAGGGGTACGACAATGAGCAGTTCTTC. Amino acid sequence: CASSLGQGYDNEQFF. Complete variable domain (other parts from reference TRBV7-2 and TRBJ2-1): GAGVSQSPSNKVTEKGKDVELRCDPISGHTALYWYRQSLGQGLEFLIYFQGNSAPDKSGLPSDRFSAERTGGSVSTLTIQRTQQEDSAVYLCASSLGQGYDNEQFFGPGTRLTVL.

J is TRBJ2-1 and V is TRBV14, with a tentative D call TRBD2 (7 bases). The V gene lost 4 bases and the J gene lost 10 bases, with 17 bases spanning the gap. The CDR3 extends over 14 amino acids. CDR1 is SGHDN and CDR2 is FVKESK in the germline V gene. CDR3 DNA: TGTGCCAGCAGCCTCCTAGGGGGGGCGGGGGAGCAGTTCTTC. Its translation is CASSLLGGAGEQFF.

V is TRBV28 and J is TRBJ2-1; possibly TRBD2 for D (5 bases). The CDR3 spans 13 residues. The V gene lost 2 bases and the J gene lost 9 bases, with 11 bases spanning the gap. Germline assignment: CDR1 MDHEN and CDR2 SYDVKM. In DNA, the CDR3 is TGTGCCAGCAGTTTACCCGGGGTTCCTGAGCAGTTCTTC. Protein product: CASSLPGVPEQFF.

This clonotype came up a few times. The rearrangement joins TRBV20-1 to TRBJ2-2; the D gene is possibly TRBD2 (7 bases). V gave up 6 bases and J gave up 7 bases, with 21 bases separating them. The CDR3 is 15 residues long. The germline V gene encodes CDR1 DFQATT and CDR2 SNEGSKA (reference sequence). CDR3 DNA sequence: TGCAGTGCCTCCCACGGGGGGCCAGGGCACGGGGAGCTGTTTTTT. This gives the protein CSASHGGPGHGELFF.

This clonotype was recorded a few times. This chain joins TRBV5-1 and TRBJ2-1; 7 bases are a match to TRBD1. Per germline, CDR1 SGHRS and CDR2 YFSETQ. Trimming cost V 4 bases and J 0 bases; bases outside gene matches: 4. The CDR3 totals 15 residues. CDR3 DNA sequence: TGCGCCAGCAGCCCGACAGGGAACTCCTACAATGAGCAGTTCTTC. Protein product: CASSPTGNSYNEQFF.

This clonotype occurred a few times. V is TRBV28 and J is TRBJ2-6; 8 bases line up with TRBD1. This CDR3 region has 17 residues. Trimming cost V 7 bases and J 0 bases; bases outside gene matches: 8. Germline CDR1 is MDHEN and CDR2 is SYDVKM. The CDR3, as DNA: TGTGCCAGCACCCTCGGACAGGGACGCTCTGGGGCCAACGTCCTGACTTTC. This translates into CASTLGQGRSGANVLTF. The entire variable domain, with the rest obtained from reference TRBV28 and TRBJ2-6, is as follows: DVKVTQSSRYLVKRTGEKVFLECVQDMDHENMFWYRQDPGLGLRLIYFSYDVKMKEKGDIPEGYSVSREKKERFSLILESASTNQTSMYLCASTLGQGRSGANVLTFGAGSRLTVL.

This clonotype was picked up a small number of times. This chain connects TRBV5-1 to TRBJ1-2; 8 nucleotides line up with TRBD1. This CDR3 comprises 16 residues. The V and J ends lost 0 bases and 3 bases, in that order; junction bases with no gene match: 7. Germline V gives CDR1 SGHRS, CDR2 YFSETQ. CDR3 in DNA: TGCGCCAGCAGCTTGGGACCGACAGGGGACGACTATGGCTACACCTTC. As protein: CASSLGPTGDDYGYTF.

The rearrangement links TRBV5-1 to TRBJ2-5, with D possibly matching TRBD2 (6 bases). V dropped 3 bases and J dropped 8 bases, with 17 bases sitting between them. CDR3 size: 14 residues. Germline CDR1 reads SGHRS; CDR2 reads YFSETQ. Here the CDR3 reads CASSSTRRTTTQYF. For the CDR3, the DNA is TGCGCCAGCAGCTCGACTAGGCGAACAACTACCCAGTACTTC.

Ten or more counts support this clonotype. V usage is TRBV6-2 or TRBV6-3 and J usage is TRBJ2-1; 8 bases are a match to TRBD2. Germline V lookup: CDR1 MNHEY, CDR2 SVGEGT. Losses at the gene ends were 6 bases for V and 4 bases for J; bases not matched to a gene: 2. The CDR3 is 13 amino acids. The DNA of the CDR3 is TGTGCCAGCAGGGTAGCGGGGTACAATGAGCAGTTCTTC. Amino acids: CASRVAGYNEQFF.

This chain uses TRBV4-2 with TRBJ2-7; the match to TRBD2 covers 8 bases. The length of the CDR3 is 16 residues. Germline values: CDR1 LGHNA, CDR2 YNFKEQ. V lost 1 base, J lost 6 bases, and 11 bases stayed unmatched. Here the CDR3 reads CASSQGRGLGPSEQYF. The DNA for the CDR3 is TGTGCCAGCAGCCAAGGGAGGGGACTAGGGCCCTCCGAGCAGTACTTC.

This clonotype was counted only a few times. This sequence joins TRBV24-1 and TRBJ2-2; D not certain. The CDR3 runs 14 residues. Trimming pared 5 bases from V and 2 bases from J, leaving 8 bases between. Germline values: CDR1 KGHDR, CDR2 SFDVKD. The CDR3 nucleotides are TGTGCCACCAGTGTGAATTCAAACACCGGGGAGCTGTTTTTT. Translated, it gives CATSVNSNTGELFF.

As DNA, the CDR3 is TGTGCCAGCAGTTCCCCACGGGAGCAAGAGACCCAGTACTTC. Its protein is CASSSPREQETQYF. The chain recombines TRBV28 with TRBJ2-5; D is possibly TRBD2 (6 bases). V was clipped by 4 bases and J by 2 bases, with 11 bases between them. Germline V gives CDR1 MDHEN, CDR2 SYDVKM. This CDR3 spans 14 amino acids.

CDR3 DNA: TGTGCCAGCAGTTTTGTGATAAGTGGGACTATGTCGGATACGCAGTATTTT. It specifies CASSFVISGTMSDTQYF. This chain connects TRBV12-3 or TRBV12-4 to TRBJ2-3; 7 positions match TRBD2. J gave up 6 bases and V 3 bases, and 15 bases lay outside the gene matches. The CDR3 has 17 residues.

This clonotype was observed a few times. This chain joins TRBV12-3 or TRBV12-4 and TRBJ2-2, with 11 bases aligning to TRBD1. V shed 6 bases, J shed 5 bases, and the junction held 11 bases outside the gene matches. The CDR3 has 17 residues. CDR3 nucleotides: TGTGCCAGCAGACGAAGTGGGACAGGGGGAAAAACCGGGGAGCTGTTTTTT. Translating it yields CASRRSGTGGKTGELFF.

The V gene is TRBV4-3, the J gene TRBJ2-1, with no clear D. This CDR3 has 14 residues. Germline assignment: CDR1 LGHNA and CDR2 YSLEER. The V gene lost 0 bases and the J gene lost 4 bases, with 7 bases spanning the gap. CDR3 nucleotide sequence: TGCGCCAGCAGCCAAGAGGTACGGTACAATGAGCAGTTCTTC. This translates into CASSQEVRYNEQFF.

This clonotype was observed a few times. This sequence joins TRBV4-2 and TRBJ1-5; D ambiguous. Deletions cut 0 bases from V and 14 bases from J, with 14 bases between. Germline CDR1 is LGHNA and CDR2 is YNFKEQ. The length of the CDR3 is 13 residues. In DNA form, the CDR3 reads TGTGCCAGCAGCCAAGATCGGGTAGGGCGGAAGCATTTT. Translation: CASSQDRVGRKHF.

The chain carries TRBV20-1 and TRBJ2-1; 7 bases fit TRBD2. V gave up 3 bases and J gave up 4 bases; unmatched junction bases: 6. Germline V gene lookup returns CDR1 DFQATT and CDR2 SNEGSKA (reference sequence). The CDR3 runs to 14 residues. The CDR3 reads CSASSSGLYNEQFF. The DNA of the CDR3 is TGCAGTGCTAGTTCTAGCGGCCTGTACAATGAGCAGTTCTTC.

This clonotype was detected ten times or more. The chain has TRBV10-3 and TRBJ2-3, with 11 bases identical to TRBD2. CDR1 is ENHRY and CDR2 is SYGVKD in the germline V gene. The V and J ends lost 2 bases and 5 bases, in that order; junction bases with no gene match: 9. The CDR3 sequence is 17 residues long. In DNA, the CDR3 is TGTGCCATCAGTGAGACTAGCGGGGGCGTTAAAGGAGATACGCAGTATTTT. The encoded protein is CAISETSGGVKGDTQYF.